The clone carrying this TCR beta chain was counted once. This entry belongs to a study of blood T cell repertoires in COVID-19. Sequencing was performed with immunoSEQ multiplex PCR; in TCRdb, only in-frame clones are kept and a portion is missing. The table lists 60,000 to 65,000 clones, about 79% of them singletons. Germline CDR1 and CDR2: SGHNT and YYREEE (reference sequence). V lost 3 bases, J lost 4 bases, and 16 bases lay in between. The CDR3 spans 16 residues. The TCR sequence derives from a woman aged 55-75 years with acute or convalescent COVID-19. This rearrangement joins TRBV5-4 to TRBJ2-2; possible D gene TRBD1, 5 bases. The source material was peripheral blood. The CDR3 spells CASSSKARESTGELFF. The CDR3 DNA follows: TGTGCCAGCAGCTCGAAGGCCAGGGAAAGCACCGGGGAGCTGTTTTTT.